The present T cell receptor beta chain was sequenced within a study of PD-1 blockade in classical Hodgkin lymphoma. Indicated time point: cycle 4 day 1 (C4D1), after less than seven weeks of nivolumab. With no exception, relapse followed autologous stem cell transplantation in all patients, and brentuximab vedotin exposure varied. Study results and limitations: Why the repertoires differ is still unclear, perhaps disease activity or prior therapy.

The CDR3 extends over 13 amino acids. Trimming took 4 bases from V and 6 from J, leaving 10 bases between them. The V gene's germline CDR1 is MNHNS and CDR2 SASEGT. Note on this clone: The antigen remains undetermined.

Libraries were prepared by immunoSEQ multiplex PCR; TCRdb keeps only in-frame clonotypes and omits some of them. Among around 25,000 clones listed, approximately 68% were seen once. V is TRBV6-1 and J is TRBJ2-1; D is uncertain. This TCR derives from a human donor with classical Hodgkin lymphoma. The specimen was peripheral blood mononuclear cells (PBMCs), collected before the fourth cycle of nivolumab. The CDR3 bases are TGTGCCAGCAGTGCGAATAGTGTCAATGAGCAGTTCTTC. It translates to CASSANSVNEQFF.